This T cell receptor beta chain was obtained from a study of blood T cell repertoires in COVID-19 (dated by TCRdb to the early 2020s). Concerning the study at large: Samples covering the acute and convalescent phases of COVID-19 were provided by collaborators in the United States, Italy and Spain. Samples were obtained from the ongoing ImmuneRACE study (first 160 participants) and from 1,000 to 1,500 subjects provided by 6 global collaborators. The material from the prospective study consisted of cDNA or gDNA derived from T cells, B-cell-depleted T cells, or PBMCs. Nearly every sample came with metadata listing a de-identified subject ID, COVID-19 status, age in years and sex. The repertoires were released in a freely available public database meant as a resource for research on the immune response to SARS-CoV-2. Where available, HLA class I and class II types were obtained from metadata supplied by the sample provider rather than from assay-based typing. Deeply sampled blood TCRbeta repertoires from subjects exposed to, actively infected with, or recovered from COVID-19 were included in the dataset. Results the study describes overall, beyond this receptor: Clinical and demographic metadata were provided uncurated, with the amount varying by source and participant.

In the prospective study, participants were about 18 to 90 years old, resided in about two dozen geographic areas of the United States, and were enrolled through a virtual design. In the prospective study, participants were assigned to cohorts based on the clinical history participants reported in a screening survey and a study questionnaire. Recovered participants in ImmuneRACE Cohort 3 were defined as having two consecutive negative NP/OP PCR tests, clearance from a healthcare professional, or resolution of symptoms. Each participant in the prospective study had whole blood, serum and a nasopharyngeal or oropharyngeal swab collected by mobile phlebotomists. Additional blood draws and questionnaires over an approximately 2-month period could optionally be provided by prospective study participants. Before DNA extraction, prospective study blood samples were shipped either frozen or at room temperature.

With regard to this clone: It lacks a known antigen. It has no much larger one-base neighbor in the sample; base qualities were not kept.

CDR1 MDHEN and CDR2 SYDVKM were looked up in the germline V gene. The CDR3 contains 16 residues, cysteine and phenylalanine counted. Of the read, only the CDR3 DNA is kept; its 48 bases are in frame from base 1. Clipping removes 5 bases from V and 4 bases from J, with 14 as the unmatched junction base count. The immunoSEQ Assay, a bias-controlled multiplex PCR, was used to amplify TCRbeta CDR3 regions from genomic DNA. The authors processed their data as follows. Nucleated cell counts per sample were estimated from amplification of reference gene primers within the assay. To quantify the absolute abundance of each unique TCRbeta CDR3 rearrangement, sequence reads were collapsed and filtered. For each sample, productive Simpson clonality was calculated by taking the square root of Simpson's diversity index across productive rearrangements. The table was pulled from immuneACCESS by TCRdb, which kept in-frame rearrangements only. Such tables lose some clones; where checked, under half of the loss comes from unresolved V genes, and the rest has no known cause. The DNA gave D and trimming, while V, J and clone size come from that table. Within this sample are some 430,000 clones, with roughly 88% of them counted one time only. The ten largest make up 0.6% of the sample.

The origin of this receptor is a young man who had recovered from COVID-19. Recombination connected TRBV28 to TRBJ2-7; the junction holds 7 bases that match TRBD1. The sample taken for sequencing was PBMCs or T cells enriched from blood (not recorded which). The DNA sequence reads TGTGCCAGCAGTATCCAGACAGGGCAGGGGCTTTACGAGCAGTACTTC. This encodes CASSIQTGQGLYEQYF.